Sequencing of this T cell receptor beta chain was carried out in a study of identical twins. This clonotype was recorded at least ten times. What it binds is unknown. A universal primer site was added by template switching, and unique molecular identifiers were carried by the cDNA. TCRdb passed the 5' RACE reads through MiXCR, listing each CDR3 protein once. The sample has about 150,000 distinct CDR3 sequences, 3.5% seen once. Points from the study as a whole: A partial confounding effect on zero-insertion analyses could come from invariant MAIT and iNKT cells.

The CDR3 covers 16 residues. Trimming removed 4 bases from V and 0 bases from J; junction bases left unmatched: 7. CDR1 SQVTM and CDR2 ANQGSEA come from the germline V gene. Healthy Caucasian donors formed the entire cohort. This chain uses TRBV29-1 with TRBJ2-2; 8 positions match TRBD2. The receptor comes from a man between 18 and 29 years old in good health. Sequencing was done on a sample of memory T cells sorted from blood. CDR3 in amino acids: CSVGQVGRANTGELFF. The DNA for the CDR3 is TGCAGCGTTGGTCAGGTCGGGAGGGCGAACACCGGGGAGCTGTTTTTT.